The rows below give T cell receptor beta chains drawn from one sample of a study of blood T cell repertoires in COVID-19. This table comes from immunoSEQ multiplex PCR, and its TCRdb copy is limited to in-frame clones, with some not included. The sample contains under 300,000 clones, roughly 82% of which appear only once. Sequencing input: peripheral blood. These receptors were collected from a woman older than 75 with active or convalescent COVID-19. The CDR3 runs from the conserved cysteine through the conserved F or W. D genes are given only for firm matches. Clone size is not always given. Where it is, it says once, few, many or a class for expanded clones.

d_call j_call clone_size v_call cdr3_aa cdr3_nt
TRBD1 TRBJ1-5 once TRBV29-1 CSVGDSREEPQHF TGCAGCGTCGGGGACAGTCGAGAGGAGCCCCAGCATTTT
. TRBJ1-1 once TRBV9 CASSGGTSLTEAFF TGTGCCAGCAGCGGGGGGACATCTCTGACGGAAGCTTTCTTT
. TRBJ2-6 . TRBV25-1 CASSETHGTGANVLTF TGTGCCAGCAGTGAAACCCATGGCACTGGGGCCAACGTCCTGACTTTC
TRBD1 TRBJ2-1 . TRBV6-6 CASSRDRVFNEQFF TGTGCCAGCAGTCGGGACAGGGTCTTTAATGAGCAGTTCTTC
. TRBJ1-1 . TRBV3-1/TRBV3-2 CASSLPGRGGEAFF TGTGCCAGCAGCCTCCCGGGCAGGGGCGGTGAAGCTTTCTTT
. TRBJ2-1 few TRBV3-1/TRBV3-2 CASSQVLISYNEQFF TGTGCCAGCAGCCAAGTTCTAATCTCCTACAATGAGCAGTTCTTC
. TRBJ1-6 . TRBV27 CASTKWGQRSNSPLHF TGTGCCAGCACCAAATGGGGGCAGCGATCTAATTCACCCCTCCACTTT
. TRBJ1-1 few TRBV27 CASARVRNTEAFF TGTGCCAGCGCTAGAGTGAGGAACACTGAAGCTTTCTTT
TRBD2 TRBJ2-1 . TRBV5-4 CASSPGTSGGRDEQFF TGTGCCAGCAGCCCCGGGACTAGCGGGGGTAGGGATGAGCAGTTCTTC
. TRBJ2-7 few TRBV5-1 CASSLMSGTDEQYF TGCGCCAGCAGCTTGATGTCAGGTACTGACGAGCAGTACTTC
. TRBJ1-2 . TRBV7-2 CASSLVPGVNYGYTF TGTGCCAGCAGCTTAGTTCCGGGGGTGAACTATGGCTACACCTTC
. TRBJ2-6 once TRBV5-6 CASSLVGVSGANVLTF TGTGCCAGCAGCTTGGTAGGGGTATCTGGGGCCAACGTCCTGACTTTC